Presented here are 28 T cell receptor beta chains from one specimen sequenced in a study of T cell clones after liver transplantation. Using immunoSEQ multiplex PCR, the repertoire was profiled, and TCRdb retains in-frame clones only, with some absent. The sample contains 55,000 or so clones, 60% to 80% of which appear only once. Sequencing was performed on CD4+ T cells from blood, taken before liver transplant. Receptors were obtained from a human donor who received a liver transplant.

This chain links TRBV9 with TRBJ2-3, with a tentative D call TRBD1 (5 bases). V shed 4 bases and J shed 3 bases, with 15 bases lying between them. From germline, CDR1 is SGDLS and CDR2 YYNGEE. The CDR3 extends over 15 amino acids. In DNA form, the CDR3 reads TGTGCCAGCAGCCAGGGTGTGATTGAGACAGATACGCAGTATTTT. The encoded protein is CASSQGVIETDTQYF.

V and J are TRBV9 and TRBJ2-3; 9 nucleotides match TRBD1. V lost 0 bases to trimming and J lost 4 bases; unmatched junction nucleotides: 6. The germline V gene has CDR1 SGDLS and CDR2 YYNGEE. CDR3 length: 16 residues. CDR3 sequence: CASSVDLGQGADTQYF. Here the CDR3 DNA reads TGTGCCAGCAGCGTAGACCTGGGACAGGGAGCAGATACGCAGTATTTT.

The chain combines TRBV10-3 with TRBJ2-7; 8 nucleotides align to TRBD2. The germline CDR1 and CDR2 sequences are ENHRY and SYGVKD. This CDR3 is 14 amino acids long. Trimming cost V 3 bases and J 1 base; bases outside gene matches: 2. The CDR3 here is CAISDGRGSYEQYF. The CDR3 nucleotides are TGTGCCATCAGTGACGGGAGGGGGTCCTACGAGCAGTACTTC.

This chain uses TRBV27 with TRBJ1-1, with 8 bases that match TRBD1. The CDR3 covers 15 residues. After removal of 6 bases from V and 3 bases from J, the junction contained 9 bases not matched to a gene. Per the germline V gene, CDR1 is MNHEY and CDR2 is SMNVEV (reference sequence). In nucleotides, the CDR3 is TGTGCCAGCAGCTCTAGACAGGGGCTGCACACTGAAGCTTTCTTT. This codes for CASSSRQGLHTEAFF.

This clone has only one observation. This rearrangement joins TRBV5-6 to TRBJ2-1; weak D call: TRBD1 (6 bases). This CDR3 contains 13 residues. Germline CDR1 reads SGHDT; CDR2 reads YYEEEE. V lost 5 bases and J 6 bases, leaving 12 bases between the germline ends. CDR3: CASRRQVGNEQFF. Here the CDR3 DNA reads TGTGCCAGCAGACGACAGGTTGGCAATGAGCAGTTCTTC.

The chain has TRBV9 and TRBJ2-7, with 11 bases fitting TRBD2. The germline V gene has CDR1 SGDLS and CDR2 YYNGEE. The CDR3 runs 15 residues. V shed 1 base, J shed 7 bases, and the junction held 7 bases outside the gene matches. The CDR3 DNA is TGTGCCAGCAGCGTACGTAGCGGGGGGGCTGAAGAGCAGTACTTC. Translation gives CASSVRSGGAEEQYF.

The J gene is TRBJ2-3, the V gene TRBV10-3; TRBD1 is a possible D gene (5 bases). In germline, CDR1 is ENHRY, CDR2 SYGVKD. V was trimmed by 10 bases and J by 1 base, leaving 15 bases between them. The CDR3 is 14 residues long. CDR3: CATLYRYGTDTQYF. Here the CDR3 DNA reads TGTGCCACTCTTTACAGGTACGGCACAGATACGCAGTATTTT.

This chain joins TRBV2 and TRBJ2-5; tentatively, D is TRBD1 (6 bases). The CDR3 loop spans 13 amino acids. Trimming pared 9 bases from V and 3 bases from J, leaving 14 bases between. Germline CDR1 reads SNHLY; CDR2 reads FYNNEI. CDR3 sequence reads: CARQTGDEETQYF. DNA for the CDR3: TGTGCCAGACAGACAGGAGACGAAGAGACCCAGTACTTC.

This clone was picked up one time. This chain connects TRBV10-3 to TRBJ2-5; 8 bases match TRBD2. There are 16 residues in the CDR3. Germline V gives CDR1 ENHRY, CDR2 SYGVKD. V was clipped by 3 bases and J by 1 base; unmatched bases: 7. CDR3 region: CAISDTGTRAQETQYF. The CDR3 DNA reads TGTGCCATCAGTGATACCGGGACTAGGGCCCAAGAGACCCAGTACTTC.

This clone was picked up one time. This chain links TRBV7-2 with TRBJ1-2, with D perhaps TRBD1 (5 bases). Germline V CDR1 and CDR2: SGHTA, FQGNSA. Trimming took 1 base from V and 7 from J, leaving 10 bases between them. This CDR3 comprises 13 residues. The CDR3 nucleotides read TGTGCCAGCAGCTTAGGGCAGGGCGCTGGCTACACCTTC. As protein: CASSLGQGAGYTF.

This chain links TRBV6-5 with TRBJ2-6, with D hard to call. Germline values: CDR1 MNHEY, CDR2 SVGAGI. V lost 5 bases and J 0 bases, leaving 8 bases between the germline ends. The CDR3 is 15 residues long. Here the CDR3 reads CASSPLSSGANVLTF. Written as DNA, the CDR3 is TGTGCCAGCAGTCCCCTAAGCTCTGGGGCCAACGTCCTGACTTTC.

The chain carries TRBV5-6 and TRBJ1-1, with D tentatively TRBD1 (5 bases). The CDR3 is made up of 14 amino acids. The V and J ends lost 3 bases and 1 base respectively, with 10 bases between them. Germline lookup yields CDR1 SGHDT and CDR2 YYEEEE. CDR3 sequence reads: CASSWGGENTEAFF. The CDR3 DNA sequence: TGTGCCAGCAGCTGGGGGGGGGAGAACACTGAAGCTTTCTTT.

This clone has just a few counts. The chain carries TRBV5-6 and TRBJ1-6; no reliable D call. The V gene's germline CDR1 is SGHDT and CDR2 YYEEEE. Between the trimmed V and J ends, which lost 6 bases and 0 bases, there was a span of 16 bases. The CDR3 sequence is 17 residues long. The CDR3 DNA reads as TGTGCCAGCACGGCTGGAGGCCCCAGCTCCTATAATTCACCCCTCCACTTT. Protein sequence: CASTAGGPSSYNSPLHF.

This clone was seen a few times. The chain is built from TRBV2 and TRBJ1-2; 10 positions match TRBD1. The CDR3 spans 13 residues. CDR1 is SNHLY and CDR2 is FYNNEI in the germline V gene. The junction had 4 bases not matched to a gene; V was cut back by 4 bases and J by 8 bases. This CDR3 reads CASSVGQGVGYTF. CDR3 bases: TGTGCCAGCAGTGTCGGACAGGGGGTCGGCTACACCTTC.

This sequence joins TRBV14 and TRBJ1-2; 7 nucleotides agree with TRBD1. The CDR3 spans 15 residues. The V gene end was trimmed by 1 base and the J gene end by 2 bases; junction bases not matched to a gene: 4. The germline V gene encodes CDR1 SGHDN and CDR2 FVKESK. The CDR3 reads CASSQGARGNYGYTF. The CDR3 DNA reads TGTGCCAGCAGCCAAGGGGCCAGGGGGAACTATGGCTACACCTTC.

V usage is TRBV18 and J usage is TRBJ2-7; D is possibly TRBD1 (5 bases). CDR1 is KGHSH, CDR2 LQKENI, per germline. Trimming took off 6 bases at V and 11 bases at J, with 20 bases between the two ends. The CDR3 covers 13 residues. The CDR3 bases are TGTGCCAGCTCCCCCGGAGACAAGGGGCGCAAGTACTTC. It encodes CASSPGDKGRKYF.

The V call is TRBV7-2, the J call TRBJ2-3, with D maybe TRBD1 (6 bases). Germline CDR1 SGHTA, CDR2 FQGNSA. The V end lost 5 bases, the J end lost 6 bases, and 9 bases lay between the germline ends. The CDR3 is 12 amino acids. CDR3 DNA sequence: TGTGCCAGCAGCCCAACAGGGGATACGCAGTATTTT. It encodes CASSPTGDTQYF.

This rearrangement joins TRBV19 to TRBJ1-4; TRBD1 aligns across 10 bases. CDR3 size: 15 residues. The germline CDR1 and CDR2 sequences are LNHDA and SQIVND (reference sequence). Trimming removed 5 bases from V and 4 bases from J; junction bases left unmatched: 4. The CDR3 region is CASSRQGAGNEKLFF. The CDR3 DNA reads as TGTGCCAGTAGTCGACAGGGGGCGGGTAATGAAAAACTGTTTTTT. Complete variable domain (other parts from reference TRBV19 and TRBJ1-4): DGGITQSPKYLFRKEGQNVTLSCEQNLNHDAMYWYRQDPGQGLRLIYYSQIVNDFQKGDIAEGYSVSREKKESFPLTVTSAQKNPTAFYLCASSRQGAGNEKLFFGSGTQLSVL.

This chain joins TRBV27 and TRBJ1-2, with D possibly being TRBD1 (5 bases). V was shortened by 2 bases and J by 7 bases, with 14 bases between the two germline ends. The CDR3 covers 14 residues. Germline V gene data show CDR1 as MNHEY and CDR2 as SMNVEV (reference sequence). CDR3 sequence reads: CASSLREGLGGYTF. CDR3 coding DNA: TGTGCCAGCAGTTTAAGGGAGGGGCTGGGTGGCTACACCTTC.

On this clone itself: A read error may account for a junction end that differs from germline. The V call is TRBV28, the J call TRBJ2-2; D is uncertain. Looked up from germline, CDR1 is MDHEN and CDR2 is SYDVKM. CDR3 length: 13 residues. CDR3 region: CASGFANTGELFF. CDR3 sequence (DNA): TGTGCCAGCGGTTTCGCGAACACCGGGGAGCTGTTTTTT.

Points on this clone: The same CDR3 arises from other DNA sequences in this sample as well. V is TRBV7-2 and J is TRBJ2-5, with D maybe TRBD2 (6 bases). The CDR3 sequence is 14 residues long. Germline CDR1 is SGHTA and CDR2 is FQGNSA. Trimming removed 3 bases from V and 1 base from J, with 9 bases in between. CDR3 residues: CASSLQGGQETQYF. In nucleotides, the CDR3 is TGTGCCAGCAGCTTGCAGGGAGGCCAAGAGACCCAGTACTTC.

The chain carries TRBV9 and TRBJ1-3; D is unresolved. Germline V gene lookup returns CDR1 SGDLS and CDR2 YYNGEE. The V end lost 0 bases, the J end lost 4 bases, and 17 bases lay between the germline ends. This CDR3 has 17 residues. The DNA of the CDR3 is TGTGCCAGCAGCGTAGAGTTCGAGGGAGGTCGGGGAAACACCATATATTTT. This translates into CASSVEFEGGRGNTIYF.

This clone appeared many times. DNA of the CDR3: TGTGCCAGCAGTCTCCGGGGGGCAGGTGGTTCACCCCTCCACTTT. It yields the protein CASSLRGAGGSPLHF. J is TRBJ1-6 and V is TRBV2, with D possibly TRBD1 on 6 matching bases. In germline, CDR1 is SNHLY, CDR2 FYNNEI. V shed 5 bases and J shed 9 bases, with 17 bases lying between them. The CDR3 length is 15 residues.

The CDR3 sequence: CASSLRYQAPSSGANVLTF. CDR3 sequence (DNA): TGTGCCAGCAGTTTAAGGTATCAGGCCCCGAGCTCTGGGGCCAACGTCCTGACTTTC. The rearrangement uses TRBV28 and TRBJ2-6; D uncertain. The CDR3 consists of 19 residues. CDR1 MDHEN and CDR2 SYDVKM come from the germline V gene. V lost 2 bases and J 0 bases, leaving 17 bases between the germline ends.

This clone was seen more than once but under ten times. CDR3 sequence reads: CASSLGRLQETQYF. The CDR3 bases are TGTGCCAGCAGCTTGGGCAGGCTCCAAGAGACCCAGTACTTC. V is TRBV5-4 and J is TRBJ2-5; D call uncertain. The CDR3 sequence is 14 residues long. Germline V gene data show CDR1 as SGHNT and CDR2 as YYREEE (reference sequence). Deletions cut 0 bases from V and 1 base from J, with 7 bases between. Based on the CDR3 plus reference TRBV5-4 and TRBJ2-5, the full variable domain is ETGVTQSPTHLIKTRGQQVTLRCSSQSGHNTVSWYQQALGQGPQFIFQYYREEENGRGNFPPRFSGLQFPNYSSELNVNALELDDSALYLCASSLGRLQETQYFGPGTRLLVL.

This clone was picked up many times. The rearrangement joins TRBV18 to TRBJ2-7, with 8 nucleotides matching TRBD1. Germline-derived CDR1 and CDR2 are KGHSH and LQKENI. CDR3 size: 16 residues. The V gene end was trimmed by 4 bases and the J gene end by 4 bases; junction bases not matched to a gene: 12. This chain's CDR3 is CASSLREDRGSYEQYF. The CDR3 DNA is TGTGCCAGCTCACTACGTGAAGACAGGGGAAGTTACGAGCAGTACTTC.

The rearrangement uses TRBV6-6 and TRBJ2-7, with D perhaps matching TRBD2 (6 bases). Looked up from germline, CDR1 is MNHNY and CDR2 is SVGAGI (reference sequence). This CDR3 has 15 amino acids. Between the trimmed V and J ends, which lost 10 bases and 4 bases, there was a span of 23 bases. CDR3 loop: CATQMETRPPYEQYF. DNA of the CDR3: TGTGCCACCCAGATGGAGACTAGACCTCCTTACGAGCAGTACTTC.

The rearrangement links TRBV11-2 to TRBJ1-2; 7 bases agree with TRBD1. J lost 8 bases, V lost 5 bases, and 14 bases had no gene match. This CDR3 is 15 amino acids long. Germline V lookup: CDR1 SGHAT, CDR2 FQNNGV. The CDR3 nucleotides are TGTGCCAGCAGCCAAAGTTCTACAGGGGTGGGAGGCTACACCTTC. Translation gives CASSQSSTGVGGYTF.